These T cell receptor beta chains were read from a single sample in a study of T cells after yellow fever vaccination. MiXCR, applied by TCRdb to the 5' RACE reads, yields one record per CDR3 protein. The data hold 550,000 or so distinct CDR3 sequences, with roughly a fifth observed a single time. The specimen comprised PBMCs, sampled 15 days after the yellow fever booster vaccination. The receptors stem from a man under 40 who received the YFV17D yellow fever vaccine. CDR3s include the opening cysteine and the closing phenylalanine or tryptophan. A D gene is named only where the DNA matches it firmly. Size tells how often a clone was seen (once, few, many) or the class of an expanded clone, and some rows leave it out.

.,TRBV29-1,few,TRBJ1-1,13,TGCAGCGTGAACATTAGGGGGGACACTGAAGCTTTCTTT,CSVNIRGDTEAFF
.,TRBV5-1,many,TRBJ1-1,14,TGTGCCAGCAGCCTGGTGGGGCGGAACACTGAAGCTTTCTTT,CASSLVGRNTEAFF
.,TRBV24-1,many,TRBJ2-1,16,TGTGCCACCAGTGACCCCTCCGGGGCTTCCTACAATGAGCAGTTCTTC,CATSDPSGASYNEQFF
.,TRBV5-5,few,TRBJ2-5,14,TGTGCCAGCAGCTTTAGTTTAGGACAAGAGACCCAGTACTTC,CASSFSLGQETQYF
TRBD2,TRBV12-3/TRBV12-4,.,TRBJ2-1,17,TGTGCCAGCAGTCCTCGGGGACTAGCGGGAGGGACGAATGAGCAGTTCTTC,CASSPRGLAGGTNEQFF
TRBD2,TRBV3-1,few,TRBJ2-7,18,TGTGCCAGCAGCCAAATTGGGTTAGAGGGACTAGCGGGCTACGAGCAGTACTTC,CASSQIGLEGLAGYEQYF
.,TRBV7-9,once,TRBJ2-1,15,TGTGCCAGCAGCCCTAGGGGGGACAGATACAATGAGCAGTTCTTC,CASSPRGDRYNEQFF
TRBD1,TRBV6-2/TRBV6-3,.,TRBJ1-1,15,TGTGCCAGCAGCTCCCTTCGACAGGGTGACACTGAAGCTTTCTTT,CASSSLRQGDTEAFF
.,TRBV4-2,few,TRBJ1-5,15,TGTGCCAGCAGCCAGAAAATAGGGTCTCGTCAGCCCCAGCATTTT,CASSQKIGSRQPQHF
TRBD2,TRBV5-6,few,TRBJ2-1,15,TGTGCCAGCAGCTTGAAACTAGCGGGAGTGAATGAGCAGTTCTTC,CASSLKLAGVNEQFF
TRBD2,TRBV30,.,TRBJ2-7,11,TGTGCCTGGGGGAGGGTGGGGAATCAGTACTTC,CAWGRVGNQYF
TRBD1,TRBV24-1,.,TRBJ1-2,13,TGTGCCACCAGTGATCCAGGGGGTTATGGCTACACCTTC,CATSDPGGYGYTF
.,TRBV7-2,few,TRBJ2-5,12,TGTGCCAGCAGCTTATGGCGGCAGACCCAGTACTTC,CASSLWRQTQYF
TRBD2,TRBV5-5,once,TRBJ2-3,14,TGTGCCAGCAGCGCTAGCGGGGACACAGATACGCAGTATTTT,CASSASGDTDTQYF
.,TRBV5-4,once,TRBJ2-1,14,TGTGCCAGCAGCTCCCGAGCTGTTGACAATGAGCAGTTCTTC,CASSSRAVDNEQFF
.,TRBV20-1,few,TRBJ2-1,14,TGCAGTGCTAGAGGAGAGGGAACGTACAATGAGCAGTTCTTC,CSARGEGTYNEQFF
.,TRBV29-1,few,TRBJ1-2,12,TGCAGCGTTGGGTTTTTGTGGGATGGCTACACCTTC,CSVGFLWDGYTF
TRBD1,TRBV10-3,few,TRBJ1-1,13,TGTGCCATCAGTGACCCTCAGGGGGCGAAAGCTTTCTTT,CAISDPQGAKAFF
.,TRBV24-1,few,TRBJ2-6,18,TGTGCCACCAGTGGAGGGGTAGGTTGGGACCCTGGGGCCAACGTCCTGACTTTC,CATSGGVGWDPGANVLTF
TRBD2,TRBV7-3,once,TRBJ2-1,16,TGTGCCAGCAGCTTAAGGGCGGGAGGGACCTACAATGAGCAGTTCTTC,CASSLRAGGTYNEQFF
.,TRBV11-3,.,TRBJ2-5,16,TGTGCCAGCAGCAACCCGATTGGGACGGGGGAGGAGACCCAGTACTTC,CASSNPIGTGEETQYF
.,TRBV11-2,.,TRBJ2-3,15,TGTGCCGCTACCCCCCGACACCCTCCCACAGATACGCAGTATTTT,CAATPRHPPTDTQYF
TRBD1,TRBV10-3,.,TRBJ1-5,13,TGTGCAATCAGTCTTACAGGGGGCCAGCCCCAGCATTTT,CAISLTGGQPQHF
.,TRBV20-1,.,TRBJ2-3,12,TGCAGTGCTCTCGGGATCACAGATACGCAGTATTTT,CSALGITDTQYF
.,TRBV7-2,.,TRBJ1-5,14,TGTGCCAGCAGCTTGTATGGGTTTGATCAGCCCCAGCATTTT,CASSLYGFDQPQHF
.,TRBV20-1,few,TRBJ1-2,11,TGCAGTGCTAGATTGCCGGCTGGCTACACCTTC,CSARLPAGYTF
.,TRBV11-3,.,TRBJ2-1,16,TGTGCCAGCAGCCAAGGGGTCGGACAGCGAAACAATGAGCAGTTCTTC,CASSQGVGQRNNEQFF
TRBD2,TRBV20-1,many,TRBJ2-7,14,TGCAGTGCTAGGGGGCGAGCGGGAACCTACGAGCAGTACTTC,CSARGRAGTYEQYF
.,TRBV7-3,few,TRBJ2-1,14,TGTGCCAGCAGCTTATCGGGGACGAGAGATGAGCAGTTCTTC,CASSLSGTRDEQFF
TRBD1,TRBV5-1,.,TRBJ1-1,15,TGCGCCAGCAGCGTCACCGGGACAGCTGTCACTGAAGCTTTCTTT,CASSVTGTAVTEAFF
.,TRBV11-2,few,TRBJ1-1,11,TGTGCCAGCAGCTTAGTTATTGAAGCTTTCTTT,CASSLVIEAFF
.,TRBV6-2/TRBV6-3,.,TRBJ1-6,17,TGTGCCAGCAGTTACTCAGCCGTCGCCGGACGAAATTCACCCCTCCACTTT,CASSYSAVAGRNSPLHF
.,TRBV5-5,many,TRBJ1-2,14,TGTGCCAGCAGCTTGAGGGGCGAGAACTATGGCTACACCTTC,CASSLRGENYGYTF
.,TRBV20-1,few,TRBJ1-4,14,TGCAGTGGTTCCCAAGGGATTACTAATGAAAAACTGTTTTTT,CSGSQGITNEKLFF
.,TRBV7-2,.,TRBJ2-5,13,TGTGCCAGCAGCTTCTCAGGAACCGGGACCCAGTACTTC,CASSFSGTGTQYF
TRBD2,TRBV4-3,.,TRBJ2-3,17,TGCGCCAGCAGCCAAGAAACAAGGCGGGAGGGCACAGATACGCAGTATTTT,CASSQETRREGTDTQYF
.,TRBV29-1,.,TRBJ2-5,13,TGCAGCGTTCTGTCCGGGGGTCCAGAGACCCAGTACTTC,CSVLSGGPETQYF
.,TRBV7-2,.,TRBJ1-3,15,TGTGCCAGCAGCTTAGGCCGGGGCTCTGGAAACACCATATATTTT,CASSLGRGSGNTIYF
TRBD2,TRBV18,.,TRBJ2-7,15,TGTGCCAGCTCACCACTAGCGGGAGAAGTCGGCGAGCAGTACTTC,CASSPLAGEVGEQYF
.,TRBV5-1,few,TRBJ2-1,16,TGCGCCAGCAGCTTGTTACGCGCAAGCTCCTACAATGAGCAGTTCTTC,CASSLLRASSYNEQFF
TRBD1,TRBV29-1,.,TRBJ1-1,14,TGCAGCGTTGAAAACAGGGGGATGAACACTGAAGCTTTCTTT,CSVENRGMNTEAFF
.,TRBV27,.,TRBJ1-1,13,TGTGCCAGCAGTTTTCTTCGAGACACTGAAGCTTTCTTT,CASSFLRDTEAFF
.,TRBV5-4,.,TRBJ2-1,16,TGTGCCAGCAGCTTGCGAAGGGCCAGTTCCTACAATGAGCAGTTCTTC,CASSLRRASSYNEQFF
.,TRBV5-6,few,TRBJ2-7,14,TGTGCCAGCAGCTTCCGGGACGGCTTCTACGAGCAGTACTTC,CASSFRDGFYEQYF
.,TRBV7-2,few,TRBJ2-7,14,TGTGCCAGCAGCTTATACCTAATTACCTACGAGCAGTACTTC,CASSLYLITYEQYF
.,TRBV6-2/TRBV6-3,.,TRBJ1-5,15,TGTGCCAGCAGTTACTTAGGGTTTGGAAATCAGCCCCAGCATTTT,CASSYLGFGNQPQHF
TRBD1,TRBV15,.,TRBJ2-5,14,TGTGCCACCAGCAGTATCGGCAGGGGGGAGACCCAGTACTTC,CATSSIGRGETQYF
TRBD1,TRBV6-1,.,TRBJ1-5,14,TGTGCCAGCAGAGCAGGACAGGGGAATCAGCCCCAGCATTTT,CASRAGQGNQPQHF
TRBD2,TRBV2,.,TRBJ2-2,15,TGTGCCGGGGGGGGGACTAGCACCTCCACCGGGGAGCTGTTTTTT,CAGGGTSTSTGELFF
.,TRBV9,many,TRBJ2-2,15,TGTGCCAGCAGCGTAGCAGGGAGTAACACCGGGGAGCTGTTTTTT,CASSVAGSNTGELFF
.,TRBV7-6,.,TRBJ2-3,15,TGTGCCAGCAGCCTCCGGGCGGGGTACACAGATACGCAGTATTTT,CASSLRAGYTDTQYF
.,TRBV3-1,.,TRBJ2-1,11,TGTGCCAGCAGCGCAGGCCTAGGGCAGTTCTTC,CASSAGLGQFF
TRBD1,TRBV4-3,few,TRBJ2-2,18,TGCGCCAGACAACCCCTCACGCGCTGCAGGGGGAAGACCGGGGAGCTGTTTTTT,CARQPLTRCRGKTGELFF
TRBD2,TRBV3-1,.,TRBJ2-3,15,TGTGCCAGCAGCCACCTAGCGGGACAAGCAGATACGCAGTATTTT,CASSHLAGQADTQYF
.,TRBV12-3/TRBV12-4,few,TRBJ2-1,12,TGTGCCAGCAGCCCGGTGGTCTTTGAGCAGTTCTTC,CASSPVVFEQFF
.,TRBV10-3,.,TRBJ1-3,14,TGCGCCATCAGTGCCGCAGGGCTTGGAAACACCATATATTTT,CAISAAGLGNTIYF
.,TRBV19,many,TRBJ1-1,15,TGTGCCAGTACCCCCCCTATGGGACAGAACACTGAAGCTTTCTTT,CASTPPMGQNTEAFF
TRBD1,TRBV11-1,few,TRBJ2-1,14,TGTGCCAGCAGAAAGGACAGGCCCTACAATGAGCAGTTCTTC,CASRKDRPYNEQFF
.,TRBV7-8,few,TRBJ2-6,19,TGTGCCAGCAGCTTAAGGCTCGGGACTGCGACTTCTGGGGCCAACGTCCTGACTTTC,CASSLRLGTATSGANVLTF